This T cell receptor (beta chain) emerged from a study of blood T cells in healthy people across ages. Primed by a sample-barcoded 5' primer and a J-beta primer mix, a second PCR proceeded for 7 to 11 cycles. TCRdb re-called the 5' RACE reads through MiXCR, storing one row per CDR3 protein. The sample shows 1 million or so distinct CDR3 sequences, 40% to 45% of them seen only once. Trimming removed 3 bases from V and 2 bases from J, with 9 bases in between. The V gene's germline CDR1 is MNHEY and CDR2 SVGEGT. This CDR3 is built from 14 residues. Peripheral blood samples of around 11 milliliters were drawn from each donor.

Sequenced: blood. The rearrangement links TRBV6-2 or TRBV6-3 to TRBJ2-3, with unresolved D. This clonotype was sampled from a woman in her sixties in good health. CDR3 in DNA: TGTGCCAGCAGTTATCTCTCCTCCACAGATACGCAGTATTTT. Translating it yields CASSYLSSTDTQYF.